The present entry profiles one T cell receptor (beta chain) with its context. Germline is not matched at one junction end, which may reflect a read error. Profiled with immunoSEQ multiplex PCR; TCRdb holds only in-frame clones, not every one. The top ten hold more than 10% of the sample, which has some 490,000 clones, 70% to 80% seen once. The data were taken from a study of shared clonotypes between healthy human individuals. For genomic DNA, unsorted samples relied on 85 million to 100 million PBMCs. The CDR3 covers 12 residues. Per the germline V gene, CDR1 is MDHEN and CDR2 is SYDVKM. Sequencing was done on a sample of PBMCs. This rearrangement joins TRBV28 to TRBJ2-4; D is perhaps TRBD1 or TRBD2 (5 bases each). This sequence was found in a woman aged 40 to 55 in good health. Some clones in this sample may be carry-over from other donors' samples. The CDR3 DNA follows: TGTGCCACGGGGCAGGGCAAACACATTCAGTACTTC. Its protein is CATGQGKHIQYF.